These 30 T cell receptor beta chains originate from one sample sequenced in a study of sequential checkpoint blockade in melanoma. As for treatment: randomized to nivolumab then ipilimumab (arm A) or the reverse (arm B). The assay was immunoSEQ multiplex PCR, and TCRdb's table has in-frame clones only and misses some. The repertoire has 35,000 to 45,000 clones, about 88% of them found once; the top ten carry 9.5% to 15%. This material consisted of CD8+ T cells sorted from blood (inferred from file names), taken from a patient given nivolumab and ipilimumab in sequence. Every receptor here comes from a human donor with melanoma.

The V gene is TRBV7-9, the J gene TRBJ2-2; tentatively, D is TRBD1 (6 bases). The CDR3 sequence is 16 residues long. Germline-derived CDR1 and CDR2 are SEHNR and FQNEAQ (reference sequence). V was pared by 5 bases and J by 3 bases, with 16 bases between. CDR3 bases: TGTGCCAGCAGCCCAAGGAGGACAGTCGACACCGGGGAGCTGTTTTTT. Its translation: CASSPRRTVDTGELFF. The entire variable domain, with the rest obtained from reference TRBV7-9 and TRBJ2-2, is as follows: DTGVSQNPRHKITKRGQNVTFRCDPISEHNRLYWYRQTLGQGPEFLTYFQNEAQLEKSRLLSDRFSAERPKGSFSTLEIQRTEQGDSAMYLCASSPRRTVDTGELFFGEGSRLTVL.

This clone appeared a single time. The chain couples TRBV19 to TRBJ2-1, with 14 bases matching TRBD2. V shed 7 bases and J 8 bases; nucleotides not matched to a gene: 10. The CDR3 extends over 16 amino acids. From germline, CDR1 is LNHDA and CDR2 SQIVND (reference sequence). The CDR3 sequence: CASMGSGTSGSYEQFF. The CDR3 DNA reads TGTGCCAGTATGGGGTCCGGGACTAGCGGGAGTTATGAGCAGTTCTTC.

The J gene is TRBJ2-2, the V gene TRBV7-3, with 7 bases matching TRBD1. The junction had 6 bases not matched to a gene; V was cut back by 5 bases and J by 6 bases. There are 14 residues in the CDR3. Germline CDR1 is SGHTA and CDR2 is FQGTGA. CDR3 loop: CASSRVGGPGELFF. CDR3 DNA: TGTGCCAGCAGCAGAGTAGGGGGCCCCGGGGAGCTGTTTTTT.

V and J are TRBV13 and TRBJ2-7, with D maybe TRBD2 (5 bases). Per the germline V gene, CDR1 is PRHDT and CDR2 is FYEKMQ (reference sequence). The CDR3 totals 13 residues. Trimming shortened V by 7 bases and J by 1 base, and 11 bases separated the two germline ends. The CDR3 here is CASTLGSSYEQYV. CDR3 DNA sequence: TGTGCCAGCACCCTTGGGAGTTCCTACGAGCAGTACGTC.

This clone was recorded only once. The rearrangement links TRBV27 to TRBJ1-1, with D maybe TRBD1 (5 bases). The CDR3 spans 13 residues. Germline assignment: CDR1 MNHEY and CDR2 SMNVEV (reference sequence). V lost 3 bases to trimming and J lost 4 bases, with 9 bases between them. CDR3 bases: TGTGCCAGCAGTTTCACCGGGGGCACTGAAGCTTTCTTT. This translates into CASSFTGGTEAFF.

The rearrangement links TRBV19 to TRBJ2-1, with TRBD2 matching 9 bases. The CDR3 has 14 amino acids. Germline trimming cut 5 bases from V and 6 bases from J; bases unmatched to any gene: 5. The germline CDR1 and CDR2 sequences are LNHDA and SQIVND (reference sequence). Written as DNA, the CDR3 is TGTGCCAGTAGTTGGGGCGGGAGGGGCAATGAGCAGTTCTTC. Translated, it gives CASSWGGRGNEQFF.

In DNA form, the CDR3 reads TGTGCCAGCAGTTTTTCCTTCACGGGGAAGGACTATGGCTACACCTTC. This codes for CASSFSFTGKDYGYTF. The V call is TRBV28, the J call TRBJ1-2; D unclear. This CDR3 region has 16 residues. Per the germline V gene, CDR1 is MDHEN and CDR2 is SYDVKM. V was pared by 3 bases and J by 3 bases, with 17 bases between.

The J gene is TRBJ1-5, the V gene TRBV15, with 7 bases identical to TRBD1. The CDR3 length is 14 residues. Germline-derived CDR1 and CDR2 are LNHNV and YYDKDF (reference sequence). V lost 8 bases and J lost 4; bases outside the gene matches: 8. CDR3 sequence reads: CATCPGQTNQPQHF. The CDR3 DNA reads TGTGCCACCTGCCCGGGACAGACTAATCAGCCCCAGCATTTT.

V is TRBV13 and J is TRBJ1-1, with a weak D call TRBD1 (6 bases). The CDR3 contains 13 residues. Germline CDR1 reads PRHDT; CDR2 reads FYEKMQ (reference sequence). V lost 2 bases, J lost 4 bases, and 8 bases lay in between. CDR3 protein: CASSLLRGTEAFF. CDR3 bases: TGTGCCAGCAGCTTACTCAGGGGCACTGAAGCTTTCTTT.

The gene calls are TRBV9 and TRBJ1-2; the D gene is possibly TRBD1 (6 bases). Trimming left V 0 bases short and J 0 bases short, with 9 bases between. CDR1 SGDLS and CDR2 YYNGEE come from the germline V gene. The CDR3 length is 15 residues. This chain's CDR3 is CASSVGGHSNYGYTF. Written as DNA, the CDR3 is TGTGCCAGCAGCGTAGGGGGACACTCTAACTATGGCTACACCTTC.

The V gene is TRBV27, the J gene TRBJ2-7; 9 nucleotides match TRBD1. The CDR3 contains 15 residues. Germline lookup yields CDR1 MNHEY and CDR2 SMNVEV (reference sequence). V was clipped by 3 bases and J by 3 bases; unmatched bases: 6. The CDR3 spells CASSFLPTGGYEQYF. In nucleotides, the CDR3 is TGTGCCAGCAGTTTTCTTCCGACAGGGGGCTACGAGCAGTACTTC.

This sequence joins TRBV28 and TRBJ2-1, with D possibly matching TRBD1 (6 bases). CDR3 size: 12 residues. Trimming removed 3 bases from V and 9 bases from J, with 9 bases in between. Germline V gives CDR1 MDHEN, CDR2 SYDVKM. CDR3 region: CASSLGAGEQFF. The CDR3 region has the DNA TGTGCCAGCAGTTTGGGGGCGGGTGAGCAGTTCTTC. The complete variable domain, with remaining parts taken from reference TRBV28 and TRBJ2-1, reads DVKVTQSSRYLVKRTGEKVFLECVQDMDHENMFWYRQDPGLGLRLIYFSYDVKMKEKGDIPEGYSVSREKKERFSLILESASTNQTSMYLCASSLGAGEQFFGPGTRLTVL.

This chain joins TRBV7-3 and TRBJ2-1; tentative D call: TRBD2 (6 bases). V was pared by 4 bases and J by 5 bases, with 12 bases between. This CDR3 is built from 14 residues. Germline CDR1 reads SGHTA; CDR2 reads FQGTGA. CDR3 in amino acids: CASSYPGTHNEQFF. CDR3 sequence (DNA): TGTGCCAGCAGCTACCCCGGGACTCACAATGAGCAGTTCTTC.

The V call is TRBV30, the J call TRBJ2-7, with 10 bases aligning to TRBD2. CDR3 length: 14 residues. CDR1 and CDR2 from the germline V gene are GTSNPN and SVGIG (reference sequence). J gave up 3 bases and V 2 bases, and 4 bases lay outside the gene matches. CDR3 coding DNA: TGTGCCTGGAGTATCTCTAGCGGGAGCTACGAGCAGTACGTC. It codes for CAWSISSGSYEQYV.

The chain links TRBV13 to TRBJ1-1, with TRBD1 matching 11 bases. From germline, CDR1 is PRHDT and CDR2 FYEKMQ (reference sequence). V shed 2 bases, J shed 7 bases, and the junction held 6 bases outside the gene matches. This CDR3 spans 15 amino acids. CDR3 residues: CASSLPGQGVYEAFF. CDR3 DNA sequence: TGTGCCAGCAGCTTACCGGGACAGGGGGTTTATGAAGCTTTCTTT.

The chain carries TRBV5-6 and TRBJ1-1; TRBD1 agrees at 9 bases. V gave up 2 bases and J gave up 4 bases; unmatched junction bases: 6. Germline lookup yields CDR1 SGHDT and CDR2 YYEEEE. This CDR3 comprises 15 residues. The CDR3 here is CASSLQGARSTEAFF. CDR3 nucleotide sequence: TGTGCCAGCAGCTTACAGGGGGCGCGGAGCACTGAAGCTTTCTTT. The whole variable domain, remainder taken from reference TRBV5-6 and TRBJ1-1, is DAGVTQSPTHLIKTRGQQVTLRCSPKSGHDTVSWYQQALGQGPQFIFQYYEEEERQRGNFPDRFSGHQFPNYSSELNVNALLLGDSALYLCASSLQGARSTEAFFGQGTRLTVV.

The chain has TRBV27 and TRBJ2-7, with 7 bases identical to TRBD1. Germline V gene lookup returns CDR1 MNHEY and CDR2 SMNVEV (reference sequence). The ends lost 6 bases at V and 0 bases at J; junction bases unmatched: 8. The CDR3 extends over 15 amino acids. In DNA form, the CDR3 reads TGTGCCAGCAGCCTCTCCGGGACAGCCTCCTACGAGCAGTACGTC. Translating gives CASSLSGTASYEQYV.

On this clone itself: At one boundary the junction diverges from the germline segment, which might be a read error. In nucleotides, the CDR3 is TGTGCTAGCAGCCCGGGTGATAGCGGGAGCCCTCCGGAGCAGTTCTTC. Translated, it gives CASSPGDSGSPPEQFF. The chain links TRBV7-7 to TRBJ2-1, with 9 bases matching TRBD2. The CDR3 covers 16 residues. Germline V lookup: CDR1 SSHAT, CDR2 FNYEAQ (reference sequence).

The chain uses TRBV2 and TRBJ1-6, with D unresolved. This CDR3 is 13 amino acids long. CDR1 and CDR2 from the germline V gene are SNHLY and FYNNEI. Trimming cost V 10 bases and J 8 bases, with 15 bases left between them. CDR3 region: CATSPQADSPLHF. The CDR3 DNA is TGTGCCACCAGCCCGCAGGCAGATTCACCCCTCCACTTT.

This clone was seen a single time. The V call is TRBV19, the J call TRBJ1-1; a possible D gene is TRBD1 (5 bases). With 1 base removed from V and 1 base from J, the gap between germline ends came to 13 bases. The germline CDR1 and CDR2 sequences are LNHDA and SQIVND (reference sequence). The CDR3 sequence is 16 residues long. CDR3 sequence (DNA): TGTGCCAGTAGTATAGGGCCCAGGGAAGGGAACACTGAAGCTTTCTTT. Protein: CASSIGPREGNTEAFF.

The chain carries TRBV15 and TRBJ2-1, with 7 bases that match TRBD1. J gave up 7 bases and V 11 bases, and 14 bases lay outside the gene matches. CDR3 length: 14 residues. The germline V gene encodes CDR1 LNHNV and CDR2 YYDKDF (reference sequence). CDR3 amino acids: CAVQGSELANEQFF. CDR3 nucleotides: TGTGCCGTACAGGGGTCCGAGCTGGCAAATGAGCAGTTCTTC.

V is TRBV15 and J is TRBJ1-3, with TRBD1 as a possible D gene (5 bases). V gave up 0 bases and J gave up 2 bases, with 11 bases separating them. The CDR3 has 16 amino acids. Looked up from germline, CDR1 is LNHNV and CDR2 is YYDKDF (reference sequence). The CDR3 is CATSRDMAGTGNTIYF. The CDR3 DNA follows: TGTGCCACCAGCAGAGATATGGCAGGGACTGGAAACACCATATATTTT.

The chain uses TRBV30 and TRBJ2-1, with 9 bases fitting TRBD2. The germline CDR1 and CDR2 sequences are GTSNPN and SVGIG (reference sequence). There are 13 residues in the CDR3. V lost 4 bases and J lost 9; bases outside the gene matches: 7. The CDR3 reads CAWTPVAGVEQFF. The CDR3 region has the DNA TGTGCCTGGACTCCTGTAGCGGGAGTTGAGCAGTTCTTC.

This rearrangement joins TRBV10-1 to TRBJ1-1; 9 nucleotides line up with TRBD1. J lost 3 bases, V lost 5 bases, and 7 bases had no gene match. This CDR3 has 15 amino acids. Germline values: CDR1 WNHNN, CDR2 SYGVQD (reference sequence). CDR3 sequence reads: CASSPGTGHYTEAFF. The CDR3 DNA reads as TGCGCCAGCAGTCCTGGGACAGGGCATTACACTGAAGCTTTCTTT.

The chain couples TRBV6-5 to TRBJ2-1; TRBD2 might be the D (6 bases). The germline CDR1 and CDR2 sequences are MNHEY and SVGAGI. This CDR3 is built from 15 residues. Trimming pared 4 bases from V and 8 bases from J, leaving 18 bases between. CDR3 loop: CASSFSGAPGDEQFF. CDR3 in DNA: TGTGCCAGCAGTTTTTCCGGGGCCCCGGGGGATGAGCAGTTCTTC.

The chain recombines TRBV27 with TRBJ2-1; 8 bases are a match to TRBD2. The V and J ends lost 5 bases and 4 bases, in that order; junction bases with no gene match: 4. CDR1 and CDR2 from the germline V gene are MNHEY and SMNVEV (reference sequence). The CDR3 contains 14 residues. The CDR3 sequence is CASSSGSAYNEQFF. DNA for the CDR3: TGTGCCAGCAGTAGCGGGAGCGCGTACAATGAGCAGTTCTTC.

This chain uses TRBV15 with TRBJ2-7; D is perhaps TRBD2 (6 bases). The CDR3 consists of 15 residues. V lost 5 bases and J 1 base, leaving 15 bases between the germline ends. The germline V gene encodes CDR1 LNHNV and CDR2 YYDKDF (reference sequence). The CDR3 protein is CATSRGGVPSYEQYF. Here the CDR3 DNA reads TGTGCCACCAGCCGCGGCGGGGTGCCTTCCTACGAGCAGTACTTC.

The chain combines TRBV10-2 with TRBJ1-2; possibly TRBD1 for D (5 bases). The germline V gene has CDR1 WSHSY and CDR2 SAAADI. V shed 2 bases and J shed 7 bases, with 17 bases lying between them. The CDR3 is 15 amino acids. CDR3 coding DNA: TGCGCCAGCAGTGAGGTCAGGGCGCCCTTCGGTGGCTACACCTTC. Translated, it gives CASSEVRAPFGGYTF.

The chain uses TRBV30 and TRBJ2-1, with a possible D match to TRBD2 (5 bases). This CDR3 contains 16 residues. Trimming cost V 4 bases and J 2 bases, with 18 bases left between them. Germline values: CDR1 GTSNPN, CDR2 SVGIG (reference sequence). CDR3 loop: CAWIVGAVTPYNEQFF. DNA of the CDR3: TGTGCCTGGATAGTGGGAGCGGTGACACCCTACAATGAGCAGTTCTTC.

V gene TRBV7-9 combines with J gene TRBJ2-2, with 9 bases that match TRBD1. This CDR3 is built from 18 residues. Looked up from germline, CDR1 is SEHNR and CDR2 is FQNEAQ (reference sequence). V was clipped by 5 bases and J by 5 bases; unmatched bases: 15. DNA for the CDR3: TGTGCCAGCAGCCCCCCCTTCCCCGACAGGGGGGCGACCGGGGAGCTGTTTTTT. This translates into CASSPPFPDRGATGELFF.